Listed below are T cell receptor beta chains from one sample, sequenced in a study of blood T cell repertoires in COVID-19. The repertoire was sequenced with immunoSEQ multiplex PCR; TCRdb's copy has only in-frame clones and lacks some. Here the sample spans over 65,000 clones, around 87% being singletons. Sequencing was carried out using peripheral blood. These receptors came from a human donor in a cohort sampled during active COVID-19. CDR3s include the opening cysteine and the closing phenylalanine or tryptophan.

j_call,v_call,cdr3_aa
TRBJ1-5,TRBV3-1/TRBV3-2,CASSRTGNSNQPQHF
TRBJ1-2,TRBV9,CASSVSPGLGDGYTF
TRBJ2-1,TRBV30,CAWSVGVVAQFF
TRBJ2-3,TRBV6-5,CASRTTGTDTQYF
TRBJ1-6,TRBV7-6,CASSSSSYNSPLHF
TRBJ2-1,TRBV5-1,CASSWGQYNEQFF
TRBJ2-7,TRBV7-8,CASSLVVGVYEQYF
TRBJ1-5,TRBV30,CAWSPSRTFYSNQPQHF
TRBJ2-7,TRBV29-1,CSVEGQGTEAYEQYF
TRBJ2-3,TRBV10-2,CASSVVAGATDTQYF
TRBJ2-5,TRBV18,CASSQTSGETQYF
TRBJ1-6,TRBV9,CASSPRTGTGSSPLHF
TRBJ2-7,TRBV10-2,CASSPKGSTYEQYF
TRBJ2-2,TRBV7-2,CASSLFPGQGYTGELFF
TRBJ2-3,TRBV7-2,CASSLGLADFVMGTQYF
TRBJ2-5,TRBV7-9,CASSHTGGQETQYF
TRBJ2-7,TRBV24-1,CATSESGGPDEQYF
TRBJ2-3,TRBV5-1,CASRLSGGAADTQYF
TRBJ2-1,TRBV30,CAWTSQGYNEQFF
TRBJ2-7,TRBV7-9,CASSLARDRGHDYEQYF
TRBJ1-1,TRBV7-2,CASSLTRSNTEAFF
TRBJ2-3,TRBV6-6,CASSQTDLGLAGLEDTQYF
TRBJ1-1,TRBV7-9,CASSLVMRGGEAFF
TRBJ2-1,TRBV9,CASSVGQGVDNEQFF
TRBJ1-1,TRBV5-4,CASSVDKNTEAFF
TRBJ1-1,TRBV6-5,CASSYGGGTEAFF
TRBJ2-3,TRBV20-1,CSASSPGLIPDTDTQYF
TRBJ2-2,TRBV27,CASSSVIGELFF
TRBJ1-2,TRBV7-3,CASSLTYGYGYTF
TRBJ1-5,TRBV18,CASSPEAGGFSQPQHF
TRBJ2-2,TRBV19,CASSIGQGATGELFF
TRBJ2-1,TRBV6-2/TRBV6-3,CASSTFVRNEQFF
TRBJ2-1,TRBV30,CAWGETSGGIYEQFF
TRBJ2-5,TRBV4-2,CASSQGGRQETQYF
TRBJ1-1,TRBV11-2,CASSPTGLSEAFF
TRBJ2-5,TRBV4-3,CASSQEGHPQETQYF
TRBJ2-3,TRBV3-1/TRBV3-2,CASTGGAGTMEYF
TRBJ1-1,TRBV18,CASSPLDGLGVNTEAFF
TRBJ1-4,TRBV6-5,CAGKTATNEKLFF
TRBJ1-2,TRBV18,CASSPGTDYGYTF
TRBJ1-5,TRBV28,CASSRNQPQHF
TRBJ2-7,TRBV4-1,CASSPPYREIYEQYF
TRBJ1-1,TRBV5-4,CASSQGQGEAFF
TRBJ2-1,TRBV6-5,CASRRGLASGGEFF
TRBJ1-3,TRBV4-1,CASSQDPGGAGNTIYF
TRBJ1-1,TRBV12-3/TRBV12-4,CASSLARGTEAFF